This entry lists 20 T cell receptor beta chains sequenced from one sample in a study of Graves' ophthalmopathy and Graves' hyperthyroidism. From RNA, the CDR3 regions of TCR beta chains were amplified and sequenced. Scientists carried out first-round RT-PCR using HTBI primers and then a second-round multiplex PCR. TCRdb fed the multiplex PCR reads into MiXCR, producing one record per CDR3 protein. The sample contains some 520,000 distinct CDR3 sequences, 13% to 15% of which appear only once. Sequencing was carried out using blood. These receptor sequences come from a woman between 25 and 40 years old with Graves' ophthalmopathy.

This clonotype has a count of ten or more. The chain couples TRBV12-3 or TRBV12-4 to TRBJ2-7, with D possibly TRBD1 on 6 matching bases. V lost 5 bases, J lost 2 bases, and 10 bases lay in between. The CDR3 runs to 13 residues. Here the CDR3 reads CASSRQVTYEQYF. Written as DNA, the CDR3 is TGTGCCAGCAGTCGACAGGTAACCTACGAGCAGTACTTC.

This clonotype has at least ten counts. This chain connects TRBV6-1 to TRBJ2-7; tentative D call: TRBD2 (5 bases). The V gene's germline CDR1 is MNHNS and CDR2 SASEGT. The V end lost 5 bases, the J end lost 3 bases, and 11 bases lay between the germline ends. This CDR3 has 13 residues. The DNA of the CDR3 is TGTGCCAGCAGTCCAGCGGCCCTCTACGAGCAGTACTTC. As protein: CASSPAALYEQYF.

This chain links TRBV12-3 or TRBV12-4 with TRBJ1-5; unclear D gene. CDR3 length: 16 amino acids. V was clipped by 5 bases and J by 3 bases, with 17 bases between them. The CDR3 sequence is CASSESGVRPNQPQHF. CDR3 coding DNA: TGTGCCAGCAGTGAGTCTGGGGTTCGGCCCAATCAGCCCCAGCATTTT.

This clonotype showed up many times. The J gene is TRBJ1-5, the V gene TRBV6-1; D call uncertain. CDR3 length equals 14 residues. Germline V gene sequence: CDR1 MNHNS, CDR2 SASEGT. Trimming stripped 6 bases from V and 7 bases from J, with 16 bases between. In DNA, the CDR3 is TGTGCCAGCAGGACGAATACGGCCCGGCAGCCCCAGCATTTT. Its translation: CASRTNTARQPQHF.

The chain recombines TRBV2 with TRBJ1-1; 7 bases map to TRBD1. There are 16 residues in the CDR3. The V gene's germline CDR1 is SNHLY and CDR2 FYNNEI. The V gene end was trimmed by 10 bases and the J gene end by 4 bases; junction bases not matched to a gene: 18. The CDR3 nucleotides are TGTGCCACCCAGGGCCCACTCGACAGGGTGGTCACTGAAGCTTTCTTT. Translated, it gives CATQGPLDRVVTEAFF. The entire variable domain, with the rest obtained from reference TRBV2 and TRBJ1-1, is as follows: EPEVTQTPSHQVTQMGQEVILRCVPISNHLYFYWYRQILGQKVEFLVSFYNNEISEKSEIFDDQFSVERPDGSNFTLKIRSTKLEDSAMYFCATQGPLDRVVTEAFFGQGTRLTVV.

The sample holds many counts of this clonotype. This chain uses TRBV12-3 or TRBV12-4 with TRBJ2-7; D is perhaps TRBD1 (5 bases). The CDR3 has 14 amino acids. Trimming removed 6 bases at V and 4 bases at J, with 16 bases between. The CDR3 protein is CASSHLGHTYEQYF. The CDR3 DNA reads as TGTGCCAGCAGCCACCTTGGACATACTTACGAGCAGTACTTC.

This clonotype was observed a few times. CDR3 coding DNA: TGTGCTAGTGGTTTGGTAACGAGGGAGGGCACTGAAGCTTTCTTT. This translates into CASGLVTREGTEAFF. The chain is built from TRBV12-5 and TRBJ1-1; no firm D call. This CDR3 region has 15 residues. The germline V gene encodes CDR1 LGHNT and CDR2 FRNRAP. The V end was cut by 0 bases, the J end by 4 bases, with 12 bases between.

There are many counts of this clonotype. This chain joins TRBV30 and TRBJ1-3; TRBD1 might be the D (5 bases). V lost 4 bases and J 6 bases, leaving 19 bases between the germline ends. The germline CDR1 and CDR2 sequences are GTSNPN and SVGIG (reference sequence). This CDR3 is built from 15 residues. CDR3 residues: CAWTPNQGGLNTIYF. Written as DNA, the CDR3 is TGTGCCTGGACCCCCAATCAGGGTGGCCTAAACACCATATATTTT. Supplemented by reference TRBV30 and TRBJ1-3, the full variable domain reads SQTIHQWPATLVQPVGSPLSLECTVEGTSNPNLYWYRQAAGRGLQLLFYSVGIGQISSEVPQNLSASRPQDRQFILSSKKLLLSDSGFYLCAWTPNQGGLNTIYFGEGSWLTVV.

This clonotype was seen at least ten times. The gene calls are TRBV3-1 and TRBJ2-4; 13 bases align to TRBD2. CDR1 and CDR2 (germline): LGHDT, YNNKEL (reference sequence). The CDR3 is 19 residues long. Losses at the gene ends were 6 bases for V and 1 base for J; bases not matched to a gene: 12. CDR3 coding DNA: TGTGCCAGCAGTCAGGCCACTAGCGGGGGGGGGATGGCCAAAAACATTCAGTACTTC. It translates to CASSQATSGGGMAKNIQYF.

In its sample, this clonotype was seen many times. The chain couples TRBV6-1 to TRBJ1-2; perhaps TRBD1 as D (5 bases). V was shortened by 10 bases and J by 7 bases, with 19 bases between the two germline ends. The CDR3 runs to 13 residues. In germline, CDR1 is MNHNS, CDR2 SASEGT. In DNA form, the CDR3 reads TGTGCCACCGGGACGCCCGACGGTCGTGGCTACACCTTC. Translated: CATGTPDGRGYTF.

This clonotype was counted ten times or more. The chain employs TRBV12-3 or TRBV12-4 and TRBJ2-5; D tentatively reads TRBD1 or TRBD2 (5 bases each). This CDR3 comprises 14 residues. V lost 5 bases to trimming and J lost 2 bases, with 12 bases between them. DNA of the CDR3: TGTGCCAGCAGTCCCCGGGACCATCAAGAGACCCAGTACTTC. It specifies CASSPRDHQETQYF.

The CDR3 region is CASSKLAGKDEQYF. The DNA for the CDR3 is TGTGCCAGCAGCAAGCTAGCGGGAAAGGACGAGCAGTACTTC. The chain uses TRBV12-3 or TRBV12-4 and TRBJ2-7; 9 nucleotides align to TRBD2. There are 14 residues in the CDR3. Trimming at V came to 6 bases and at J to 5 bases, leaving 8 bases not matched to a gene.

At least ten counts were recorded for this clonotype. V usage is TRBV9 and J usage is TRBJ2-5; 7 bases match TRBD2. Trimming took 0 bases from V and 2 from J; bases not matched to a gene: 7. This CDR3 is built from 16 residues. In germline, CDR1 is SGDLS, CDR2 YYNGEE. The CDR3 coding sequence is TGTGCCAGCAGCGTAGGGGCGGGGGTAGGGCAAGAGACCCAGTACTTC. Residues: CASSVGAGVGQETQYF.

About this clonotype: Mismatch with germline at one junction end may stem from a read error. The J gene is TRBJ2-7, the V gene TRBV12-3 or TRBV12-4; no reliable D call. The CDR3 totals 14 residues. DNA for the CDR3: TGTGCCATCAGTTTTTTCCCAGGCACCCACGAGCAGTACTTC. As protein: CAISFFPGTHEQYF.

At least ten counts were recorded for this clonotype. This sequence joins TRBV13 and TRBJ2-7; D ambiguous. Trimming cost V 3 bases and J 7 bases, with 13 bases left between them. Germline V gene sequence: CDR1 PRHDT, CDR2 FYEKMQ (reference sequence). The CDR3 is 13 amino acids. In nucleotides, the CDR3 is TGTGCCAGCAGCTTCGACCCCCAGACGGAGCAGTACTTC. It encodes CASSFDPQTEQYF. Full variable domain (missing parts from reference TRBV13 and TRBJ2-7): AAGVIQSPRHLIKEKRETATLKCYPIPRHDTVYWYQQGPGQDPQFLISFYEKMQSDKGSIPDRFSAQQFSDYHSELNMSSLELGDSALYFCASSFDPQTEQYFGPGTRLTVT.

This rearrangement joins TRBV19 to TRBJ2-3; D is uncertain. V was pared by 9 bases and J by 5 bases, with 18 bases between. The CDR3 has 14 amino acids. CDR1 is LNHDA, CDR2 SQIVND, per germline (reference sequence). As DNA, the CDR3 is TGTGCCAGCACTGGGCGGTATAAGAAAGATACGCAGTATTTT. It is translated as CASTGRYKKDTQYF.

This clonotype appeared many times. CDR3 amino acids: CASSHQRGSNIQYF. The CDR3 DNA reads as TGTGCCAGCAGCCATCAGCGGGGGAGCAACATTCAGTACTTC. The chain couples TRBV3-1 to TRBJ2-4; 8 nucleotides line up with TRBD2. The CDR3 extends over 14 amino acids. Germline V CDR1 and CDR2: LGHDT, YNNKEL (reference sequence). Trimming took 3 bases from V and 7 from J; bases not matched to a gene: 5.

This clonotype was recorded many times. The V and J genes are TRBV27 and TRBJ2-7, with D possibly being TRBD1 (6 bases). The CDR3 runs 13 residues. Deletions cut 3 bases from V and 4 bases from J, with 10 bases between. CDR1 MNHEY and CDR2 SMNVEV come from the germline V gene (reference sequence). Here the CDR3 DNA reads TGTGCCAGCAGTTTCAACCAGGGGTACGAGCAGTACTTC. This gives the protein CASSFNQGYEQYF.

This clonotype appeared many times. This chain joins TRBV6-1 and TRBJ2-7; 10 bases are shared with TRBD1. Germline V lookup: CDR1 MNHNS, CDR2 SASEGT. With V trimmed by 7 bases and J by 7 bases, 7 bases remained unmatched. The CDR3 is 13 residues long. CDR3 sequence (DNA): TGTGCCAGCATGACAGGGGGCGCGGGGGAGCAGTACTTC. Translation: CASMTGGAGEQYF.

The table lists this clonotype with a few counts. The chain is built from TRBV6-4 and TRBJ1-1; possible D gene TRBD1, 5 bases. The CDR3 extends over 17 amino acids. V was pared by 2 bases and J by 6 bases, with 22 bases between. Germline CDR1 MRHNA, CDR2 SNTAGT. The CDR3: CASSDIPGGAGLAEAFF. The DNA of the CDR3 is TGTGCCAGCAGTGACATCCCGGGTGGGGCGGGGCTCGCTGAAGCTTTCTTT.